This paragraph reports one TCR beta chain. This CDR3 has 15 amino acids. V dropped 0 bases and J dropped 2 bases, with 9 bases sitting between them. Germline CDR1 is SGDLS and CDR2 is YYNGEE. TCR analog templates of synthetic origin were spiked into each PCR. Libraries were prepared by immunoSEQ multiplex PCR; TCRdb keeps only in-frame clonotypes and omits some of them. Altogether 50,000 to 75,000 clones are present, over 75% being singletons, with the ten largest covering 1.5% to 2%. This entry belongs to a study of PD-L1 blockade in urothelial cancer. Overall study context: Between 0 and 3 prior chemotherapy regimens had been given to patients.

Indicated time point: pretreatment peripheral blood. V gene TRBV9 combines with J gene TRBJ2-1; no clear D. The source material was PBMCs, sampled around atezolizumab (anti-PD-L1) treatment. The receptor comes from a man aged 70-80 years with urothelial cancer. CDR3 DNA: TGTGCCAGCAGCGTAGGGGCAGAACCCTACAATGAGCAGTTCTTC. Amino acids: CASSVGAEPYNEQFF.